This TCR beta chain came from a study of blood T cell repertoires in COVID-19. The length of the CDR3 is 14 residues. After removal of 3 bases from V and 10 bases from J, the junction contained 5 bases not matched to a gene. CDR1 SGHRS and CDR2 YFSETQ come from the germline V gene. Measured with immunoSEQ multiplex PCR; TCRdb has only the in-frame clones, and not every one. The table records under 200,000 clones, around 79% of them present only once. This clone was seen a single time. The clonotype comes from a man aged 50 to 60 who had recovered from COVID-19. V is TRBV5-1 and J is TRBJ2-1, with 12 bases matching TRBD2. Sequencing was performed on PBMCs or T cells enriched from blood (not recorded which). CDR3: CASSYRLAGDEQFF. The DNA of the CDR3 is TGCGCCAGCAGCTATCGACTAGCGGGAGACGAGCAGTTCTTC.